The 6 T cell receptor beta chains below were found in one sample sequenced in a study of T cell responses to AZD1222 COVID-19 vaccine (dated by TCRdb to the early 2020s). The time point label here, explained by the study, means: about 28 days (+/-7) after the second vaccine dose. The library came from the immunoSEQ multiplex PCR assay. Entries here come from immuneACCESS through TCRdb and include only in-frame sequences with V and J called. Some clones fail to appear in such tables; in the studies checked, an unresolved V gene covers under half of the shortfall, and the cause of the remainder is unknown. The sample table shows 80,000 to 100,000 clones, and 90% to 95% are seen once. The ten largest account for under 14% of the sample. The source was peripheral blood, collected 28 days after the second AZD1222 dose. Every receptor here comes from an adult who received the AZD1222 COVID-19 vaccine.

The rearrangement joins TRBV7-3 to TRBJ2-7; 9 bases are shared with TRBD2. This CDR3 is 16 amino acids long. Germline V CDR1 and CDR2: SGHTA, FQGTGA. V dropped 3 bases and J dropped 5; count of bases not matched to a gene: 11. Here the CDR3 DNA reads TGTGCCAGCAGCTTCGGGCGGACTAGCGAGGCCCACGAGCAGTACTTC. Its translation: CASSFGRTSEAHEQYF.

The chain joins TRBV11-2 to TRBJ1-6; D possibly corresponds to TRBD1 (5 bases). The CDR3 length is 15 residues. Trimming left V 5 bases short and J 9 bases short, with 17 bases between. CDR1 is SGHAT, CDR2 FQNNGV, per germline. CDR3 sequence: CASSPPGRGSSPLHF. CDR3 nucleotide sequence: TGTGCCAGCAGCCCCCCGGGGCGCGGTTCTTCACCCCTCCACTTT.

The chain is built from TRBV28 and TRBJ2-5; D is unresolved. CDR1 is MDHEN and CDR2 is SYDVKM in the germline V gene. There are 12 residues in the CDR3. Between the trimmed V and J ends, which lost 2 bases and 5 bases, there was a span of 6 bases. The CDR3 here is CASSLRRETQYF. The CDR3, as DNA: TGTGCCAGCAGTTTAAGACGGGAGACCCAGTACTTC.

The rearrangement joins TRBV18 to TRBJ2-3, with TRBD2 matching over 7 bases. Germline V CDR1 and CDR2: KGHSH, LQKENI. This CDR3 has 17 residues. With V trimmed by 3 bases and J by 0 bases, 9 bases remained unmatched. This CDR3 reads CASSPRLGGRSTDTQYF. CDR3 nucleotide sequence: TGTGCCAGCTCACCCCGCCTCGGCGGGAGAAGCACAGATACGCAGTATTTT.

This rearrangement joins TRBV28 to TRBJ1-5; unclear D gene. This CDR3 is built from 13 residues. CDR1 and CDR2 from the germline V gene are MDHEN and SYDVKM. V lost 6 bases, J lost 3 bases, and 9 bases lay in between. The CDR3 sequence is CASRAVLNQPQHF. As DNA, the CDR3 is TGTGCCAGCAGGGCCGTACTCAATCAGCCCCAGCATTTT.

The J gene is TRBJ1-2, the V gene TRBV27; D may be TRBD1 (5 bases). Trimming pared 4 bases from V and 0 bases from J, leaving 15 bases between. The CDR3 has 16 amino acids. CDR1 MNHEY and CDR2 SMNVEV come from the germline V gene (reference sequence). CDR3 amino acids: CASSSRDRPSNYGYTF. CDR3 sequence (DNA): TGTGCCAGCAGTTCAAGAGACAGACCCTCTAACTATGGCTACACCTTC.